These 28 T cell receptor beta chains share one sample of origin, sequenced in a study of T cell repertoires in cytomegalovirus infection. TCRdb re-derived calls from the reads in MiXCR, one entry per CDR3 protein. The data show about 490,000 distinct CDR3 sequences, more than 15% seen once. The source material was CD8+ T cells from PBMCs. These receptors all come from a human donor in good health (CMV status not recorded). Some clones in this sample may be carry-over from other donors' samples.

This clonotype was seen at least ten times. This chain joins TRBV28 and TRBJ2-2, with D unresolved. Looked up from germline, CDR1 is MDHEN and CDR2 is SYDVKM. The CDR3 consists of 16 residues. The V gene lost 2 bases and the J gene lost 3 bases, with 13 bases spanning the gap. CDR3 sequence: CASSLILGEDTGELFF. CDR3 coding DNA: TGTGCCAGCAGTTTAATTCTGGGCGAGGACACCGGGGAGCTGTTTTTT. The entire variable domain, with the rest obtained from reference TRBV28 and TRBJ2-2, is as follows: DVKVTQSSRYLVKRTGEKVFLECVQDMDHENMFWYRQDPGLGLRLIYFSYDVKMKEKGDIPEGYSVSREKKERFSLILESASTNQTSMYLCASSLILGEDTGELFFGEGSRLTVL.

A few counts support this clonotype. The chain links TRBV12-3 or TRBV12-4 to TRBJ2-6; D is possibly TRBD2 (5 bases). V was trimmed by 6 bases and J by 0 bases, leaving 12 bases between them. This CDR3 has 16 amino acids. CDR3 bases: TGTGCCAGCAGCCTACCGGGAAGCTCTGGGGCCAACGTCCTGACTTTC. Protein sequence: CASSLPGSSGANVLTF.

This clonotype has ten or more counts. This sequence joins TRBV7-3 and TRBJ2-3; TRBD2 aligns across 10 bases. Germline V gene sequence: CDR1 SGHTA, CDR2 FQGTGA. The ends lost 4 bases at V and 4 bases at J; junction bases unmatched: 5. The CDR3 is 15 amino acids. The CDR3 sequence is CASSSLAGAADTQYF. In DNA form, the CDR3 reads TGTGCCAGCAGCTCCCTAGCGGGAGCAGCAGATACGCAGTATTTT.

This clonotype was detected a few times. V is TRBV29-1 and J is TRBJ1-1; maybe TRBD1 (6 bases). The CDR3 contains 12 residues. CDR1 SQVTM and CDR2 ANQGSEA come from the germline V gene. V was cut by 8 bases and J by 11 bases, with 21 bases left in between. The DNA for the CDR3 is TGCAGCTCCCACCTAGGGGCCCAGGGGGCTTTCTTT. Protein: CSSHLGAQGAFF.

The CDR3 sequence is CSVVGVGGGENTGELFF. In DNA, the CDR3 is TGCAGCGTTGTGGGGGTTGGGGGGGGCGAGAACACCGGGGAGCTGTTTTTT. V and J are TRBV29-1 and TRBJ2-2; possible D gene TRBD2, 7 bases. The CDR3 length is 17 residues. Germline assignment: CDR1 SQVTM and CDR2 ANQGSEA. V lost 4 bases, J lost 1 base, and 19 bases lay in between.

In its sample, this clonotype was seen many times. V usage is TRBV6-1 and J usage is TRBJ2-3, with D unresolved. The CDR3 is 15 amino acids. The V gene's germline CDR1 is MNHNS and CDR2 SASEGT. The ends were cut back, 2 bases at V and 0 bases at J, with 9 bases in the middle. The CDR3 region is CASSEWTASTDTQYF. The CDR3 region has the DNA TGTGCCAGCAGTGAATGGACGGCGAGCACAGATACGCAGTATTTT.

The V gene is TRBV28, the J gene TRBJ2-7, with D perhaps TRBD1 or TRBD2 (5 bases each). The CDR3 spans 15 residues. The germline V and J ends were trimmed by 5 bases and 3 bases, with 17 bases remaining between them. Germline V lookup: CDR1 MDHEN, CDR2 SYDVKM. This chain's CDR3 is CASSIPRGTYYEQYF. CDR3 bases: TGTGCCAGCAGTATCCCCAGAGGGACCTACTACGAGCAGTACTTC. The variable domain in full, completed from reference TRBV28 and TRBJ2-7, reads DVKVTQSSRYLVKRTGEKVFLECVQDMDHENMFWYRQDPGLGLRLIYFSYDVKMKEKGDIPEGYSVSREKKERFSLILESASTNQTSMYLCASSIPRGTYYEQYFGPGTRLTVT.

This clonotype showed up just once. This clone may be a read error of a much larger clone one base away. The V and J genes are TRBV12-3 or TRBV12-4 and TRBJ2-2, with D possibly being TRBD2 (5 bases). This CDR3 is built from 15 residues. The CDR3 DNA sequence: TGTGCCAGCAGTTTATGGGGAGTTATGGCCGGGGATCTGTTTTTT. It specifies CASSLWGVMAGDLFF.

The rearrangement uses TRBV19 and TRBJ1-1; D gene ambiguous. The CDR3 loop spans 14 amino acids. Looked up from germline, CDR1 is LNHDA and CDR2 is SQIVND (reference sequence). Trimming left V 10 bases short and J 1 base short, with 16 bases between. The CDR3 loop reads CATSPPYSNTEAFF. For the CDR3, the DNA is TGTGCCACGTCGCCGCCTTATTCGAACACTGAAGCTTTCTTT. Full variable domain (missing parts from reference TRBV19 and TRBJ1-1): DGGITQSPKYLFRKEGQNVTLSCEQNLNHDAMYWYRQDPGQGLRLIYYSQIVNDFQKGDIAEGYSVSREKKESFPLTVTSAQKNPTAFYLCATSPPYSNTEAFFGQGTRLTVV.

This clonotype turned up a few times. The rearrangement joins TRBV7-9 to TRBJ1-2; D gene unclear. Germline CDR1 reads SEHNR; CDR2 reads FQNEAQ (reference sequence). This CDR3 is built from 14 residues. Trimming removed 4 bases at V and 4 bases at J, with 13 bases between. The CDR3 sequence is CASSSTREAYGYTF. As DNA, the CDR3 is TGTGCCAGCAGCTCAACTCGGGAGGCCTATGGCTACACCTTC.

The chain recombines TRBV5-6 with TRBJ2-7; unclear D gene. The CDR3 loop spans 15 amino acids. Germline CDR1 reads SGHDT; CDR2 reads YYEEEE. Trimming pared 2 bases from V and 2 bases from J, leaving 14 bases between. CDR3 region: CASSFGRRKAYEQYF. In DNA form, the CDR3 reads TGTGCCAGCAGCTTCGGCAGGCGGAAGGCCTACGAGCAGTACTTC.

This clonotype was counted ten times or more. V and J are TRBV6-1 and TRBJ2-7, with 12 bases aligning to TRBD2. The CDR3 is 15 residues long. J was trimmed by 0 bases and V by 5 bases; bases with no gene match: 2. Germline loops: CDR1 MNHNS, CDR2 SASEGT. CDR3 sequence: CASSTSGGFSYEQYF. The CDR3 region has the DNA TGTGCCAGCAGTACTAGCGGGGGGTTCTCCTACGAGCAGTACTTC.

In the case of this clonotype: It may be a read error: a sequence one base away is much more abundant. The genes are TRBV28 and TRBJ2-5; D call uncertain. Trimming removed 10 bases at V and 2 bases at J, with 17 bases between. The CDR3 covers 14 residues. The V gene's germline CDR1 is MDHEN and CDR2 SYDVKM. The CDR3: CANTLTGGQETQYF. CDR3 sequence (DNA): TGTGCCAACACTCTAACGGGTGGGCAAGAGACCCAGTACTTC.

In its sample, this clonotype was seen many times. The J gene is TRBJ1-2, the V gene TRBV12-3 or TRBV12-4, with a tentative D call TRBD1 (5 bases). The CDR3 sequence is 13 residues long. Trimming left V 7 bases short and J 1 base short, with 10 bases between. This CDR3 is CASKDTNNYGYTF. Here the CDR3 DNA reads TGTGCCAGCAAGGACACCAATAACTATGGCTACACCTTC.

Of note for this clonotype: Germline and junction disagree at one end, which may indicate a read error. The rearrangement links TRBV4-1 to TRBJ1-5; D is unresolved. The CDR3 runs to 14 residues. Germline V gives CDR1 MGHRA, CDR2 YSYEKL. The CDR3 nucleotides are TGCGCCAGCAGCCAAGGATTATTTAATCAGCCCCAGCAATTT. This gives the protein CASSQGLFNQPQQF.

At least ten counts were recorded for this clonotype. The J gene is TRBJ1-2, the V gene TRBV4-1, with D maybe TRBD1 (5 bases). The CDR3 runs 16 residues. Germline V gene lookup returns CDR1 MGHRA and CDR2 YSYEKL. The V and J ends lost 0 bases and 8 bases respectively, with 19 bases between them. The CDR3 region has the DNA TGCGCCAGCAGCCAAGATCCGCCCGGCAGGGCCCCCGGCTACACCTTC. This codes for CASSQDPPGRAPGYTF.

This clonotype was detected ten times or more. CDR3: CASSPGLSNQPQHF. The CDR3 coding sequence is TGTGCCAGCAGTCCAGGGTTGAGCAATCAGCCCCAGCATTTT. The rearrangement joins TRBV6-1 to TRBJ1-5, with a tentative D call TRBD1 (5 bases). The CDR3 runs 14 residues. CDR1 MNHNS and CDR2 SASEGT come from the germline V gene. Trimming removed 5 bases at V and 1 base at J, with 9 bases between.

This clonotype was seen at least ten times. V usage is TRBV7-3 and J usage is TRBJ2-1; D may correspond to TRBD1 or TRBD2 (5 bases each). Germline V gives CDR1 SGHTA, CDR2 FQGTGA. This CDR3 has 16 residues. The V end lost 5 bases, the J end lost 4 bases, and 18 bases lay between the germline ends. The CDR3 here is CASSTVERGDYNEQFF. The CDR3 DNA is TGTGCCAGCAGCACCGTAGAGCGAGGGGATTACAATGAGCAGTTCTTC.

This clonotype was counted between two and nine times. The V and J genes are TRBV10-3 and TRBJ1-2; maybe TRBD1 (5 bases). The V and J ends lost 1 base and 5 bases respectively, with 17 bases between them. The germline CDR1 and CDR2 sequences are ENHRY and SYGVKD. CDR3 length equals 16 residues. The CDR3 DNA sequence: TGTGCCATCAGTGAGTTACTTGCCGGGACGGCTTATGGCTACACCTTC. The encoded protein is CAISELLAGTAYGYTF.

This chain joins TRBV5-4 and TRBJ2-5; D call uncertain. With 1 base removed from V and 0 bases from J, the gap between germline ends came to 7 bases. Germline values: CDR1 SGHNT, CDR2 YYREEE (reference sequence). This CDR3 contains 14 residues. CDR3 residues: CASSLYKDQETQYF. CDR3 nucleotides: TGTGCCAGCAGCTTGTATAAGGACCAAGAGACCCAGTACTTC.

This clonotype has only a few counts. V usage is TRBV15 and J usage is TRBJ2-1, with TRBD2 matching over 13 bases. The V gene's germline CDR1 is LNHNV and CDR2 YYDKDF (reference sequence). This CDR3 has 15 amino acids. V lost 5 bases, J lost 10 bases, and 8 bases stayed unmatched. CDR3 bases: TGTGCCACCAGCGAGCCGGGACTAGCGGGAATAGAGCAGTTCTTC. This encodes CATSEPGLAGIEQFF.

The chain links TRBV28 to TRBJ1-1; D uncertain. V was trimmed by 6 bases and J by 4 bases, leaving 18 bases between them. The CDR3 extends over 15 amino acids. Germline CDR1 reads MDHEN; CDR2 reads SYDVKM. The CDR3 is CASSPRGREGTEAFF. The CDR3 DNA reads TGTGCCAGCAGCCCGCGCGGGAGGGAGGGCACTGAAGCTTTCTTT. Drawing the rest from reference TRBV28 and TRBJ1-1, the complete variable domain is DVKVTQSSRYLVKRTGEKVFLECVQDMDHENMFWYRQDPGLGLRLIYFSYDVKMKEKGDIPEGYSVSREKKERFSLILESASTNQTSMYLCASSPRGREGTEAFFGQGTRLTVV.

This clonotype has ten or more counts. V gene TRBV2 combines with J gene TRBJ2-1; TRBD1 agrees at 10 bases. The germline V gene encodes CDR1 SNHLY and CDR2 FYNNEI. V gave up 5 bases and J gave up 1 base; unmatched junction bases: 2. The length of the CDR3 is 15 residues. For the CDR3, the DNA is TGTGCCAGCAGTCGACAGGGGGCTTCCTACAATGAGCAGTTCTTC. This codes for CASSRQGASYNEQFF.

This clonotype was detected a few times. The CDR3 loop reads CASNGLADTQYF. CDR3 sequence (DNA): TGTGCCAGCAACGGACTTGCAGATACGCAGTATTTT. The chain carries TRBV5-4 and TRBJ2-3; D perhaps matches TRBD2 (5 bases). Looked up from germline, CDR1 is SGHNT and CDR2 is YYREEE (reference sequence). V lost 6 bases to trimming and J lost 4 bases, with 9 bases between them. This CDR3 has 12 amino acids. Using reference TRBV5-4 and TRBJ2-3 for the parts outside the CDR3, the full variable domain is ETGVTQSPTHLIKTRGQQVTLRCSSQSGHNTVSWYQQALGQGPQFIFQYYREEENGRGNFPPRFSGLQFPNYSSELNVNALELDDSALYLCASNGLADTQYFGPGTRLTVL.

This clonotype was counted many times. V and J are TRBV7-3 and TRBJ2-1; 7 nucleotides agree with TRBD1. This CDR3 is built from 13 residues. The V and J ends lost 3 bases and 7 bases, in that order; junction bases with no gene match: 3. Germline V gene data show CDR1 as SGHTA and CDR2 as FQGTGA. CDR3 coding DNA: TGTGCCAGCAGCTTGACAGGGCAAAATGAGCAGTTCTTC. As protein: CASSLTGQNEQFF.

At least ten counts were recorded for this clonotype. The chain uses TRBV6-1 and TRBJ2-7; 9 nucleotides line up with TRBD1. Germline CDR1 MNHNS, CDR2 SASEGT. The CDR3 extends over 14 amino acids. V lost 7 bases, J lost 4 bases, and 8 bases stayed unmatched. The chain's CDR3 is CASKPGQGPYEQYF. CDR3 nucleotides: TGTGCCAGCAAGCCGGGACAGGGACCTTACGAGCAGTACTTC.

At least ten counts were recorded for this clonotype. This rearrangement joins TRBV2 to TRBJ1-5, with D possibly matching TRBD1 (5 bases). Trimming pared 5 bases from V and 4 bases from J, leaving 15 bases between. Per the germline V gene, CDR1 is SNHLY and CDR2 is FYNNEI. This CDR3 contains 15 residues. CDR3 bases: TGTGCCAGCAGTCTACGGGGACTCCCGAATCAGCCCCAGCATTTT. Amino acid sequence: CASSLRGLPNQPQHF.

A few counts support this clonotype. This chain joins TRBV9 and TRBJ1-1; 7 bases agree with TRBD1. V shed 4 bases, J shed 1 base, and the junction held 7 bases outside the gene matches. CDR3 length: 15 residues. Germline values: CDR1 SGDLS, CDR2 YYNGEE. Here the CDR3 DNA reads TGTGCCAGCAGCCAACCGACAGGGCCGAACACTGAAGCTTTCTTT. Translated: CASSQPTGPNTEAFF. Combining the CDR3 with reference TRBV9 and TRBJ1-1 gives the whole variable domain DSGVTQTPKHLITATGQRVTLRCSPRSGDLSVYWYQQSLDQGLQFLIQYYNGEERAKGNILERFSAQQFPDLHSELNLSSLELGDSALYFCASSQPTGPNTEAFFGQGTRLTVV.